Shown below are 5 T cell receptor beta chains from a single sample sequenced in a study of blood T cell repertoires in COVID-19 (dated by TCRdb to about 2020). Preparation of the library involved the immunoSEQ multiplex PCR assay. What TCRdb holds here is the immuneACCESS table cut down to in-frame rearrangements. Part of the clones is not present; checked against another copy, under half of the missing clones reflect an unresolved V gene, and the others are unexplained. Recorded for this sample are under 350,000 clones; 65% to 90% of them occurred a single time. Of the sample, approximately 4.4% falls within the top ten clones. Material for sequencing was PBMCs or T cells enriched from blood (not recorded which). These receptors came from a woman in her thirties or forties with acute COVID-19.

This sequence joins TRBV20-1 and TRBJ2-1, with 8 positions matching TRBD1. Unmatched junction bases numbered 2, after V lost 6 bases and J lost 7 bases. Per germline, CDR1 DFQATT and CDR2 SNEGSKA (reference sequence). The CDR3 length is 11 residues. CDR3 protein: CSAGQGNEQFF. The CDR3 nucleotides read TGCAGTGCCGGACAGGGTAATGAGCAGTTCTTC.

The chain's CDR3 is CSVVGLFNEKLFF. As DNA, the CDR3 is TGCAGCGTTGTGGGGCTTTTTAATGAAAAACTGTTTTTT. This chain links TRBV29-1 with TRBJ1-4; maybe TRBD1 (5 bases). Germline V gene lookup returns CDR1 SQVTM and CDR2 ANQGSEA. V lost 4 bases and J lost 4, with 10 bases in between. This CDR3 has 13 amino acids.

The chain couples TRBV5-3 to TRBJ1-5; no clear D gene. TRBV5-3 is classed as an ORF, of uncertain function. CDR3 length: 16 residues. Trimming shortened V by 5 bases and J by 4 bases, and 19 bases separated the two germline ends. The CDR3 nucleotides read TGTGCCAGAAGGTACGGCCCGGCGCTACTAAATCAGCCCCAGCATTTT. Translated: CARRYGPALLNQPQHF.

The chain couples TRBV27 to TRBJ2-7; D perhaps matches TRBD1 (6 bases). This CDR3 has 14 amino acids. The V end was cut by 5 bases, the J end by 2 bases, with 13 bases between. CDR1 and CDR2 from the germline V gene are MNHEY and SMNVEV (reference sequence). In DNA form, the CDR3 reads TGTGCCAGCAGTGACAGGACGGGGCCCTACGAGCAGTACTTC. Translation: CASSDRTGPYEQYF.

This clone came up a few times. Here the CDR3 reads CASSPDYNYGYTF. DNA for the CDR3: TGTGCCAGCTCACCGGACTATAACTATGGCTACACCTTC. V gene TRBV18 combines with J gene TRBJ1-2; D call uncertain. This CDR3 contains 13 residues. Germline V lookup: CDR1 KGHSH, CDR2 LQKENI. Trimming removed 3 bases from V and 1 base from J, with 6 bases in between.